These T cell receptor beta chains were read from a single sample in a study of blood T cell repertoires in COVID-19. Clones were sequenced by immunoSEQ multiplex PCR, and TCRdb holds only the in-frame ones, with some missing. The sample holds 130,000 to 150,000 clones; 84% are singletons and the top ten take more than 8.5%. The sequencing input was peripheral blood. The receptors originated from a man in his 60s with active or convalescent COVID-19. Each CDR3 is given with its conserved first and last residue. A D gene is named only where the DNA matches it firmly. Only some rows state a clone size, as once, few, many or a class for expanded clones.

j_gene,v_gene,abundance,d_gene,CDR3nt,CDR3aa
TRBJ2-5,TRBV14,-,-,TGTGCCAGCAGCCAAGATTCCCAGGGGTTGAAGACCCAGTACTTC,CASSQDSQGLKTQYF
TRBJ1-3,TRBV3-1/TRBV3-2,once,TRBD1,TGTGCCAGCAGCCTCGGGACAGGGAAAGAGGGAGGAAACACCATATATTTT,CASSLGTGKEGGNTIYF
TRBJ2-1,TRBV5-5,-,TRBD2,TGTGCCAGCAGCAAGGGACTAGCGGGATACAATGAGCAGTTCTTC,CASSKGLAGYNEQFF
TRBJ2-1,TRBV10-2,-,TRBD2,TGCGCCAGCAGTGAGTCGTCTAGCGGGAAGTATGAGCAGTTCTTC,CASSESSSGKYEQFF
TRBJ1-1,TRBV11-3,-,TRBD1,TGTGCCAGCAGCGGACAGGGTACGGGTTACACTGAAGCTTTCTTT,CASSGQGTGYTEAFF
TRBJ2-1,TRBV27,-,-,TGTGCCAGCACCTTCCGGGCAGGGAGGTTGGGGAATGAGCAGTTCTTC,CASTFRAGRLGNEQFF
TRBJ1-2,TRBV19,few,-,TGTGCCAGTAATCAGGGTGCTAAGGGCTACACCTTC,CASNQGAKGYTF
TRBJ2-1,TRBV5-4,-,TRBD2,TGTGCCAGCAGCCAAGAGCGGGGGGGGTACAATGAGCAGTTCTTC,CASSQERGGYNEQFF
TRBJ1-2,TRBV19,-,-,TGTGCCAGTAGTAGGACCTCTAGGCAGGGGACTAACTATGGCTACACCTTC,CASSRTSRQGTNYGYTF
TRBJ2-3,TRBV29-1,-,TRBD2,TGCAGCGTTGTCGTGGGTCTAGCGGGGGAGTCAGGCACGCAGTATTTT,CSVVVGLAGESGTQYF
TRBJ2-7,TRBV19,-,TRBD1,TGTGCCAGTAAGCGACAGGGAACCTACGAGCAGTACTTC,CASKRQGTYEQYF
TRBJ1-6,TRBV27,-,-,TGTGCCAGCAGTACTTCAAGATCACCCCTCCACTTT,CASSTSRSPLHF
TRBJ1-2,TRBV5-5,-,TRBD1,TGTGCCAGCAGCTTGATAGGCAGGGGGGCGTCTGGCTACACCTTC,CASSLIGRGASGYTF
TRBJ2-1,TRBV4-3,-,TRBD2,TGCGCCAGCAGCCAAGAAACCTTACTAGCGGGAGGATACAATGAGCAGTTCTTC,CASSQETLLAGGYNEQFF
TRBJ1-1,TRBV4-3,-,-,TGCGCCAGCAGCCACAGGGGCCCGAACACTGAAGCTTTCTTT,CASSHRGPNTEAFF
TRBJ2-1,TRBV29-1,-,-,TGCAGCGCCTTGAAGGGGGCGGGACCCTACAATGAGCAGTTCTTC,CSALKGAGPYNEQFF
TRBJ2-1,TRBV11-3,many,TRBD2,TGTGCCAGCAGCGGACTAGCGGCGCCCTACAATGAGCAGTTCTTC,CASSGLAAPYNEQFF
TRBJ1-2,TRBV4-3,few,-,TGCGCCAGCAGCCAAGGTTTCACAGCTAACTATGGCTACACCTTC,CASSQGFTANYGYTF
TRBJ2-7,TRBV4-3,-,-,TGCGCCAGCAGCCAACTGGGCCGCGGGGGCAGCGAGCAGTACTTC,CASSQLGRGGSEQYF
TRBJ1-5,TRBV30,-,-,TGTGCCTGGAGTCGTTCCAGCAATCAGCCCCAGCATTTT,CAWSRSSNQPQHF
TRBJ2-7,TRBV27,-,TRBD1,TGTGCCAGCAGTTTATCGGGACAGGGAGCCTACGAGCAGTACTTC,CASSLSGQGAYEQYF
TRBJ1-2,TRBV10-3,few,-,TGTGCCATCAGTGAGTCGGAGAGTTACGCCTATGGCTACACCTTC,CAISESESYAYGYTF
TRBJ1-5,TRBV5-8,-,-,TGTGCCAGCGGCCGCGGGCGAGGCAGCAATCAGCCCCAGCATTTT,CASGRGRGSNQPQHF
TRBJ1-2,TRBV7-6,-,TRBD1,TGTGCCAGCAGCCCTCGGACAGGGGTGACGGGCTACACCTTC,CASSPRTGVTGYTF
TRBJ1-1,TRBV7-9,-,TRBD1,TGTGCCAGCAGCTGGGGGACAGGGGGAAACACTGAAGCTTTCTTT,CASSWGTGGNTEAFF
TRBJ1-1,TRBV25-1,-,-,TGTGCCAGCAGGGTTACAGGTGAAGCTTTCTTT,CASRVTGEAFF
TRBJ1-1,TRBV19,few,TRBD1,TGTGCCAGTAGTACGGACAGGATGAACACTGAAGCTTTCTTT,CASSTDRMNTEAFF
TRBJ2-6,TRBV5-6,-,-,TGTGCCAGCACCCGCTCTGGGGCCAACGTCCTGACTTTC,CASTRSGANVLTF
TRBJ1-3,TRBV28,once,-,TGTGCCAGCAGTCCGGCCGGCGGGACTTCTGGAAACACCATATATTTT,CASSPAGGTSGNTIYF
TRBJ1-2,TRBV5-1,-,TRBD1,TGCGCCAGCAGCTTGGACCAGGGGGTGGATGGCTACACCTTC,CASSLDQGVDGYTF
TRBJ2-3,TRBV28,-,TRBD2,TGTGCCAGCAGCTCACTAGGACTAGCGGGAAGCACAGATACGCAGTATTTT,CASSSLGLAGSTDTQYF
TRBJ2-1,TRBV19,-,TRBD2,TGTGCCAGTAGTATCTCGTCGAGCGGGATATCCTACAATGAGCAGTTCTTC,CASSISSSGISYNEQFF
TRBJ1-2,TRBV4-3,-,-,TGCGCCAGCAGCCAAGAAGGTGGACGGGGTAGTCGGGGCTACACCTTC,CASSQEGGRGSRGYTF
TRBJ1-2,TRBV5-1,-,TRBD1,TGCGCCAGCAGCTTGGACAGGGGAGAACGGGATGGCTACACCTTC,CASSLDRGERDGYTF
TRBJ1-6,TRBV27,-,-,TGTGCCACCGGTTCACCCCTCCACTTT,CATGSPLHF
TRBJ2-3,TRBV6-5,-,-,TGTGCCAGCAGTTACAAAGGGAGGCCAGATACGCAGTATTTT,CASSYKGRPDTQYF
TRBJ1-1,TRBV13,-,TRBD1,TGTGCCAGCAGCTCGACGCTGACAGGGGGGGACACTGAAGCTTTCTTT,CASSSTLTGGDTEAFF
TRBJ2-1,TRBV5-6,-,-,TGTGCCAGCACCTGGACAGACTACAATGAGCAGTTCTTC,CASTWTDYNEQFF
TRBJ2-1,TRBV29-1,-,TRBD1,TGCAGCGTTGCTGTAAGTCCGGGACAGGGGAATGAGCAGTTCTTC,CSVAVSPGQGNEQFF
TRBJ2-7,TRBV6-2/TRBV6-3,-,-,TGTGCCAGCAGTCGTGTCAGCTACGAGCAGTACTTC,CASSRVSYEQYF
TRBJ2-1,TRBV7-9,-,TRBD2,TGTGCCAGCAGCTTAGGACTAGCGGGCTACAATGAGCAGTTCTTC,CASSLGLAGYNEQFF
TRBJ2-2,TRBV19,once,-,TGTGCCAGTAGTAGGGGCGGGGTTCTAACCGGGGAGCTGTTTTTT,CASSRGGVLTGELFF